The next 15 T cell receptor beta chains were all read from a single sample in a study of blood T cell repertoires in COVID-19. TCRdb's table, derived via immunoSEQ multiplex PCR, lists solely in-frame clones and lacks some. Of approximately 490,000 clones in the sample, about nine tenths were seen once. The sequencing input was PBMCs or T cells enriched from blood (not recorded which). Receptors were obtained from a woman between 18 and 30 years old who had recovered from COVID-19.

The chain recombines TRBV5-8 with TRBJ1-1; D gene ambiguous. The length of the CDR3 is 9 residues. V was shortened by 6 bases and J by 9 bases, with 6 bases between the two germline ends. From germline, CDR1 is SGHTS and CDR2 YDEGEE. DNA for the CDR3: TGTGCCAGCACCCTTCAAGCTTTCTTT. It codes for CASTLQAFF.

The chain uses TRBV28 and TRBJ1-2; 7 nucleotides agree with TRBD1. V shed 6 bases and J 8 bases; nucleotides not matched to a gene: 6. Germline lookup yields CDR1 MDHEN and CDR2 SYDVKM. This CDR3 comprises 12 residues. The chain's CDR3 is CASSSNRGGYTF. The CDR3 coding sequence is TGTGCCAGCAGCTCTAACAGGGGAGGCTACACCTTC.

As for this clone: Sequence at one end of the junction differs from germline and may be a read error. The V call is TRBV7-7, the J call TRBJ2-5; TRBD2 matches 7 bases. The V gene's germline CDR1 is SSHAT and CDR2 FNYEAQ (reference sequence). The CDR3 length is 13 residues. This chain's CDR3 is CASSDGLGMSVYF. The CDR3 DNA reads as TGTGCTAGCAGCGACGGACTAGGCATGAGCGTCTACTTC.

The chain recombines TRBV5-4 with TRBJ2-3; 8 bases line up with TRBD2. CDR1 is SGHNT, CDR2 YYREEE, per germline (reference sequence). After removal of 0 bases from V and 5 bases from J, the junction contained 5 bases not matched to a gene. The CDR3 is 15 amino acids. In DNA form, the CDR3 reads TGTGCCAGCAGCTTGGCCGGGGGGGCAGGAGATACGCAGTATTTT. This codes for CASSLAGGAGDTQYF.

The V and J genes are TRBV27 and TRBJ1-5, with 7 bases that match TRBD1. Germline V CDR1 and CDR2: MNHEY, SMNVEV (reference sequence). This CDR3 is built from 12 residues. Germline trimming cut 5 bases from V and 9 bases from J; bases unmatched to any gene: 4. CDR3 loop: CASSRRTGPQHF. CDR3 sequence (DNA): TGTGCCAGCAGTCGACGGACAGGGCCCCAGCATTTT.

This chain connects TRBV9 to TRBJ2-5; D might be TRBD2 (6 bases). This CDR3 has 15 residues. Germline-derived CDR1 and CDR2 are SGDLS and YYNGEE. Trimming removed 6 bases at V and 1 base at J, with 16 bases between. CDR3 DNA sequence: TGTGCCAGCACTCCTGGGGGGTCCACCCAAGAGACCCAGTACTTC. Encoded protein: CASTPGGSTQETQYF.

V and J are TRBV14 and TRBJ2-4; 10 bases line up with TRBD1. Per germline, CDR1 SGHDN and CDR2 FVKESK. J was trimmed by 5 bases and V by 6 bases; bases with no gene match: 4. CDR3 length equals 14 residues. CDR3: CASRRQGAQNIQYF. The CDR3 DNA is TGTGCCAGCAGACGACAGGGGGCTCAAAACATTCAGTACTTC.

The gene calls are TRBV20-1 and TRBJ1-4; no definite D call. CDR1 and CDR2 (germline): DFQATT, SNEGSKA (reference sequence). The CDR3 covers 13 residues. Between the trimmed V and J ends, which lost 3 bases and 5 bases, there was a span of 10 bases. CDR3 residues: CSASKPSNEKLFF. The CDR3 nucleotides read TGCAGTGCTAGTAAGCCGTCGAATGAAAAACTGTTTTTT.

Remarks on this clone: This sample includes further DNA sequences coding for the same CDR3. The chain is built from TRBV30 and TRBJ2-7, with 7 bases aligning to TRBD1. V dropped 2 bases and J dropped 2; count of bases not matched to a gene: 3. This CDR3 is built from 13 residues. The germline V gene encodes CDR1 GTSNPN and CDR2 SVGIG (reference sequence). The CDR3, as DNA: TGTGCCTGGAGTCGAGACAGGGCCTACGAGCAGTACTTC. This encodes CAWSRDRAYEQYF. Full variable domain (outside the CDR3, taken from reference TRBV30 and TRBJ2-7): SQTIHQWPATLVQPVGSPLSLECTVEGTSNPNLYWYRQAAGRGLQLLFYSVGIGQISSEVPQNLSASRPQDRQFILSSKKLLLSDSGFYLCAWSRDRAYEQYFGPGTRLTVT.

The V gene is TRBV2, the J gene TRBJ2-1; perhaps TRBD1 as D (5 bases). The germline V and J ends were trimmed by 4 bases and 6 bases, with 10 bases remaining between them. Per germline, CDR1 SNHLY and CDR2 FYNNEI. This CDR3 spans 13 amino acids. The CDR3 DNA follows: TGTGCCAGCAGTGTATTCCAGGGCAATGAGCAGTTCTTC. It encodes CASSVFQGNEQFF.

This rearrangement joins TRBV5-1 to TRBJ1-2, with 8 bases aligning to TRBD1. There are 15 residues in the CDR3. After removal of 4 bases from V and 4 bases from J, the junction contained 9 bases not matched to a gene. Per the germline V gene, CDR1 is SGHRS and CDR2 is YFSETQ. Here the CDR3 DNA reads TGCGCCAGCAGCCTCGACAGGGGATCCCCCTATGGCTACACCTTC. It yields the protein CASSLDRGSPYGYTF. Looking up the rest from reference TRBV5-1 and TRBJ1-2 gives the full variable domain: KAGVTQTPRYLIKTRGQQVTLSCSPISGHRSVSWYQQTPGQGLQFLFEYFSETQRNKGNFPGRFSGRQFSNSRSEMNVSTLELGDSALYLCASSLDRGSPYGYTFGSGTRLTVV.

The chain joins TRBV4-2 to TRBJ2-5, with a weak D call TRBD2 (7 bases). V was shortened by 0 bases and J by 3 bases, with 11 bases between the two germline ends. The CDR3 has 15 amino acids. Germline assignment: CDR1 LGHNA and CDR2 YNFKEQ. The CDR3 reads CASSQERGGEETQYF. Here the CDR3 DNA reads TGTGCCAGCAGCCAAGAGAGGGGGGGCGAAGAGACCCAGTACTTC.

The V and J genes are TRBV28 and TRBJ2-5, with 8 bases matching TRBD2. The junction had 12 bases not matched to a gene; V was cut back by 3 bases and J by 3 bases. Germline V lookup: CDR1 MDHEN, CDR2 SYDVKM. The CDR3 spans 17 residues. CDR3 in amino acids: CASSFIRELAVKETQYF. In DNA, the CDR3 is TGTGCCAGCAGTTTTATACGTGAACTAGCGGTTAAAGAGACCCAGTACTTC.

The chain links TRBV29-1 to TRBJ1-5; the D is unclear. V shed 4 bases and J shed 11 bases, with 12 bases lying between them. Germline CDR1 reads SQVTM; CDR2 reads ANQGSEA. The CDR3 spans 11 residues. CDR3 coding DNA: TGCAGCGTTGTTATGGGCACTGCCCAGCATTTT. Translating it yields CSVVMGTAQHF. Drawing the rest from reference TRBV29-1 and TRBJ1-5, the complete variable domain is SAVISQKPSRDICQRGTSLTIQCQVDSQVTMMFWYRQQPGQSLTLIATANQGSEATYESGFVIDKFPISRPNLTFSTLTVSNMSPEDSSIYLCSVVMGTAQHFGDGTRLSIL.

The CDR3 loop reads CASSIGAGYSNQPQHF. Written as DNA, the CDR3 is TGTGCCAGTAGTATTGGAGCAGGGTATAGCAATCAGCCCCAGCATTTT. V usage is TRBV19 and J usage is TRBJ1-5, with a possible D match to TRBD1 (5 bases). Germline V gene lookup returns CDR1 LNHDA and CDR2 SQIVND (reference sequence). Trimming pared 3 bases from V and 0 bases from J, leaving 12 bases between. This CDR3 has 16 amino acids.